These 24 T cell receptor beta chains were sequenced from one sample in a study of T cell responses to AZD1222 COVID-19 vaccine. Method: immunoSEQ multiplex PCR; TCRdb's copy keeps in-frame clones and lacks some. This table holds 75,000 to 85,000 clones, about three quarters found once. Specimen: peripheral blood, collected 28 days after the second dose of the MenACWY control vaccine. These receptors all come from an adult who received the MenACWY meningococcal vaccine as a control.

The J gene is TRBJ2-1, the V gene TRBV7-8; the match to TRBD1 covers 8 bases. The CDR3 is made up of 14 amino acids. The J segment lost 7 bases and the V segment lost 0 bases, leaving 2 bases of the junction unmatched. Germline V gene sequence: CDR1 SGHVS, CDR2 FQNEAQ. The CDR3 region has the DNA TGTGCCAGCAGCTTAGCCCGGACAGGGAATGAGCAGTTCTTC. Translating gives CASSLARTGNEQFF.

The J gene is TRBJ1-6, the V gene TRBV10-3; possible D gene TRBD1, 6 bases. There are 13 residues in the CDR3. Germline V gives CDR1 ENHRY, CDR2 SYGVKD. V was shortened by 7 bases and J by 5 bases, with 9 bases between the two germline ends. The CDR3 region has the DNA TGTGCCATCACCCCAGGGGATAATTCACCCCTCCACTTT. This gives the protein CAITPGDNSPLHF.

This clone was seen a few times. This chain uses TRBV28 with TRBJ2-7, with 7 positions matching TRBD1. V shed 8 bases and J 5 bases; nucleotides not matched to a gene: 9. CDR3 length: 13 amino acids. CDR1 MDHEN and CDR2 SYDVKM come from the germline V gene. CDR3 loop: CASARQGTHEQYF. CDR3 DNA: TGTGCCAGCGCTCGACAGGGTACCCACGAGCAGTACTTC. Complete variable domain (other parts from reference TRBV28 and TRBJ2-7): DVKVTQSSRYLVKRTGEKVFLECVQDMDHENMFWYRQDPGLGLRLIYFSYDVKMKEKGDIPEGYSVSREKKERFSLILESASTNQTSMYLCASARQGTHEQYFGPGTRLTVT.

V and J are TRBV7-9 and TRBJ2-2; 7 nucleotides line up with TRBD1. Germline CDR1 reads SEHNR; CDR2 reads FQNEAQ (reference sequence). The CDR3 contains 15 residues. V trimming: 5 bases; J trimming: 0 bases; junction bases outside the gene matches: 3. The CDR3 protein is CASSTDRANTGELFF. Written as DNA, the CDR3 is TGTGCCAGCAGCACAGACAGGGCGAACACCGGGGAGCTGTTTTTT.

This chain uses TRBV3-1 (or the pseudogene TRBV3-2) with TRBJ2-5, with D tentatively TRBD1 or TRBD2 (5 bases each). The germline V gene encodes CDR1 LGHDT and CDR2 YNNKEL (reference sequence). Trimming took off 4 bases at V and 5 bases at J, with 11 bases between the two ends. The CDR3 has 13 residues. CDR3 in amino acids: CASSPPGSETQYF. Written as DNA, the CDR3 is TGTGCCAGCAGCCCCCCAGGGAGCGAGACCCAGTACTTC.

The rearrangement links TRBV2 to TRBJ1-5, with no clear D. Trimming cost V 3 bases and J 4 bases, with 7 bases left between them. This CDR3 comprises 13 residues. The germline CDR1 and CDR2 sequences are SNHLY and FYNNEI. CDR3 protein: CASSDGWNQPQHF. The CDR3 nucleotides read TGTGCCAGCAGTGATGGATGGAATCAGCCCCAGCATTTT.

J is TRBJ2-7 and V is TRBV6-5, with 7 bases matching TRBD2. The V gene end was trimmed by 0 bases and the J gene end by 4 bases; junction bases not matched to a gene: 6. Germline CDR1 reads MNHEY; CDR2 reads SVGAGI. This CDR3 spans 15 amino acids. The CDR3 DNA reads as TGTGCCAGCAGTTACTCGGGGGGGTACTTTTACGAGCAGTACTTC. It specifies CASSYSGGYFYEQYF.

A few counts support this clone. The chain is built from TRBV2 and TRBJ1-6; D is undetermined. The CDR3 extends over 13 amino acids. Germline V lookup: CDR1 SNHLY, CDR2 FYNNEI. V was pared by 8 bases and J by 8 bases, with 13 bases between. CDR3 residues: CASSLLTDSPLHF. DNA of the CDR3: TGTGCCAGCTCCCTGTTGACGGATTCACCCCTCCACTTT. The complete variable domain, with remaining parts taken from reference TRBV2 and TRBJ1-6, reads EPEVTQTPSHQVTQMGQEVILRCVPISNHLYFYWYRQILGQKVEFLVSFYNNEISEKSEIFDDQFSVERPDGSNFTLKIRSTKLEDSAMYFCASSLLTDSPLHFGNGTRLTVT.

This clone appeared once. The J gene is TRBJ1-2, the V gene TRBV9; D gene uncertain. Trimming took off 3 bases at V and 4 bases at J, with 19 bases between the two ends. Germline V gene lookup returns CDR1 SGDLS and CDR2 YYNGEE. CDR3 length equals 16 residues. Here the CDR3 reads CASSDPPGRVVYGYTF. The CDR3 nucleotides read TGTGCCAGCAGCGACCCCCCGGGGAGGGTTGTCTATGGCTACACCTTC.

In regard to this clone: Other nucleotide sequences from this sample produce the same CDR3. V is TRBV6-5 and J is TRBJ1-5; TRBD1 matches 10 bases. V lost 5 bases to trimming and J lost 1 base; unmatched junction nucleotides: 2. This CDR3 is 15 amino acids long. Germline V gives CDR1 MNHEY, CDR2 SVGAGI. CDR3 DNA sequence: TGTGCCAGCAGTCGGGACAGGGGAAGCAATCAGCCCCAGCATTTT. Translation gives CASSRDRGSNQPQHF.

The chain joins TRBV7-2 to TRBJ2-5; 9 bases are a match to TRBD2. From germline, CDR1 is SGHTA and CDR2 FQGNSA. The CDR3 has 17 amino acids. V lost 1 base to trimming and J lost 0 bases; unmatched junction nucleotides: 6. In DNA form, the CDR3 reads TGTGCCAGCAGCTTAGGATCGCTAGCGGGGCACCAAGAGACCCAGTACTTC. Protein sequence: CASSLGSLAGHQETQYF.

Details on this clone: The sample holds other DNA sequences that translate to the same CDR3. The V gene is TRBV6-5, the J gene TRBJ1-2; D gene ambiguous. Germline V CDR1 and CDR2: MNHEY, SVGAGI. CDR3 length equals 15 residues. V lost 6 bases and J 6 bases, leaving 20 bases between the germline ends. In DNA, the CDR3 is TGTGCCAGCAGACCGGTTACAGCGGGTGTCCATGGCTACACCTTC. This translates into CASRPVTAGVHGYTF.

The J gene is TRBJ2-3, the V gene TRBV19, with 11 bases lining up with TRBD2. The CDR3 contains 14 residues. Trimming removed 3 bases from V and 4 bases from J; junction bases left unmatched: 0. Per the germline V gene, CDR1 is LNHDA and CDR2 is SQIVND (reference sequence). The CDR3 nucleotides are TGTGCCAGTAGTATGGGACTAGCGGCAGATACGCAGTATTTT. Translation: CASSMGLAADTQYF.

The table lists this clone with a count of one. This rearrangement joins TRBV19 to TRBJ2-7; D remains ambiguous. The CDR3 totals 13 residues. The V and J ends lost 5 bases and 5 bases respectively, with 13 bases between them. Germline-derived CDR1 and CDR2 are LNHDA and SQIVND (reference sequence). CDR3 in amino acids: CASSPRNRNEQYF. In nucleotides, the CDR3 is TGTGCCAGTAGTCCCAGGAATCGAAACGAGCAGTACTTC.

A note on this clone: Other DNA sequences within the sample encode an identical CDR3. This chain uses TRBV9 with TRBJ1-6; D is uncertain. Germline V CDR1 and CDR2: SGDLS, YYNGEE. CDR3 length: 15 residues. The V and J ends lost 0 bases and 0 bases respectively, with 4 bases between them. CDR3 sequence reads: CASSVGSSYNSPLHF. The DNA for the CDR3 is TGTGCCAGCAGCGTAGGGAGCTCCTATAATTCACCCCTCCACTTT.

This sequence joins TRBV10-1 and TRBJ2-1; unclear D gene. Trimming removed 0 bases at V and 9 bases at J, with 9 bases between. From germline, CDR1 is WNHNN and CDR2 SYGVQD (reference sequence). The CDR3 extends over 13 amino acids. This CDR3 is CASSESGNGEQFF. CDR3 bases: TGCGCCAGCAGTGAGTCAGGAAACGGTGAGCAGTTCTTC.

This chain links TRBV2 with TRBJ2-5; D unclear. Germline CDR1 reads SNHLY; CDR2 reads FYNNEI. The CDR3 runs to 15 residues. V was cut by 3 bases and J by 0 bases, with 11 bases left in between. CDR3: CASSDMDLYQETQYF. For the CDR3, the DNA is TGTGCCAGCAGTGATATGGACCTGTACCAAGAGACCCAGTACTTC.

The chain combines TRBV2 with TRBJ1-2, with no clear D. V lost 1 base, J lost 4 bases, and 10 bases lay in between. The CDR3 totals 14 residues. CDR1 and CDR2 from the germline V gene are SNHLY and FYNNEI. The CDR3 loop is CASSEGRRVYGYTF. The CDR3 DNA is TGTGCCAGCAGTGAAGGGAGGCGGGTCTATGGCTACACCTTC. Full variable domain (rest looked up from reference TRBV2 and TRBJ1-2): EPEVTQTPSHQVTQMGQEVILRCVPISNHLYFYWYRQILGQKVEFLVSFYNNEISEKSEIFDDQFSVERPDGSNFTLKIRSTKLEDSAMYFCASSEGRRVYGYTFGSGTRLTVV.

This clone was observed a few times. This chain links TRBV2 with TRBJ1-5; 8 bases are shared with TRBD1. Germline V gene sequence: CDR1 SNHLY, CDR2 FYNNEI. CDR3 length: 14 amino acids. The J segment lost 4 bases and the V segment lost 6 bases, leaving 5 bases of the junction unmatched. The chain's CDR3 is CASSGGQGNQPQHF. DNA for the CDR3: TGTGCCAGCAGCGGTGGACAGGGAAATCAGCCCCAGCATTTT.

The V call is TRBV28, the J call TRBJ2-7; tentatively, D is TRBD1 (8 bases). This CDR3 is built from 15 residues. In germline, CDR1 is MDHEN, CDR2 SYDVKM. V lost 5 bases and J 9 bases, leaving 23 bases between the germline ends. The CDR3 region is CASSPDRGGGLVQYF. As DNA, the CDR3 is TGTGCCAGCAGTCCCGACAGGGGAGGGGGGTTGGTGCAGTACTTC.

This sequence joins TRBV28 and TRBJ2-1, with 13 bases identical to TRBD2. Germline assignment: CDR1 MDHEN and CDR2 SYDVKM. The CDR3 is 15 residues long. The trim removed 7 bases at V and 6 bases at J, leaving 6 bases unmatched. CDR3: CASIGGLAGANEQFF. Written as DNA, the CDR3 is TGTGCCAGCATAGGCGGACTAGCGGGAGCCAATGAGCAGTTCTTC. Based on the CDR3 plus reference TRBV28 and TRBJ2-1, the full variable domain is DVKVTQSSRYLVKRTGEKVFLECVQDMDHENMFWYRQDPGLGLRLIYFSYDVKMKEKGDIPEGYSVSREKKERFSLILESASTNQTSMYLCASIGGLAGANEQFFGPGTRLTVL.

This clone came up a few times. The chain couples TRBV18 to TRBJ2-7, with TRBD2 matching 8 bases. The trim removed 3 bases at V and 4 bases at J, leaving 8 bases unmatched. The germline gives CDR1 KGHSH, CDR2 LQKENI. CDR3 size: 15 residues. CDR3 sequence reads: CASSPSRGGLYEQYF. The CDR3 bases are TGTGCCAGCTCACCGTCTCGGGGGGGCCTTTACGAGCAGTACTTC.

This chain uses TRBV29-1 with TRBJ2-7, with D uncertain. Trimming removed 4 bases at V and 0 bases at J, with 7 bases between. Germline assignment: CDR1 SQVTM and CDR2 ANQGSEA. The CDR3 length is 12 residues. CDR3 nucleotide sequence: TGCAGCGTTGGTCAGAGCTCCTACGAGCAGTACTTC. Its protein product is CSVGQSSYEQYF.

The rearrangement uses TRBV19 and TRBJ1-2; D is perhaps TRBD1 (5 bases). The CDR3 loop spans 13 amino acids. Germline loops: CDR1 LNHDA, CDR2 SQIVND (reference sequence). V gave up 6 bases and J gave up 9 bases, with 17 bases separating them. CDR3 DNA sequence: TGTGCCAGTAGGGTCGAGACGGGGGAGAGCTACACCTTC. This sequence encodes CASRVETGESYTF.